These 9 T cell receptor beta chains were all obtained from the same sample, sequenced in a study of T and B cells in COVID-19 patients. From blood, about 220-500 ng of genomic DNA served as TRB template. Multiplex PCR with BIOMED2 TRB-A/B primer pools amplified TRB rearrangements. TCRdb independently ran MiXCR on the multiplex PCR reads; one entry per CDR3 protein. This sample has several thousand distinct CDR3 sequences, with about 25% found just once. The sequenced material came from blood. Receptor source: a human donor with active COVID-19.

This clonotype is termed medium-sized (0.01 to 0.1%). The CDR3 loop is CASSLDGQNIQYF. In nucleotides, the CDR3 is TGTGCCAGCAGCTTGGACGGGCAAAACATTCAGTACTTC. The rearrangement joins TRBV5-5 to TRBJ2-4; D is ambiguous. Looked up from germline, CDR1 is SGHKS and CDR2 is YYEKEE (reference sequence). Deletions cut 0 bases from V and 5 bases from J, with 6 bases between. CDR3 length equals 13 residues.

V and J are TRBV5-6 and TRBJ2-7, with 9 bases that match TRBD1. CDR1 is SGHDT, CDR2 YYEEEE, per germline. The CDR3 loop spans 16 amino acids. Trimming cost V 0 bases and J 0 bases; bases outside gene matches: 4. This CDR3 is CASSLEWTGASYEQYF. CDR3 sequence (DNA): TGTGCCAGCAGCTTGGAGTGGACAGGGGCCTCCTACGAGCAGTACTTC. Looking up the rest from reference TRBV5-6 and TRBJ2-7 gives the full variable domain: DAGVTQSPTHLIKTRGQQVTLRCSPKSGHDTVSWYQQALGQGPQFIFQYYEEEERQRGNFPDRFSGHQFPNYSSELNVNALLLGDSALYLCASSLEWTGASYEQYFGPGTRLTVT.

The CDR3 loop is CASSFGRDRLGAGELFF. The CDR3 region has the DNA TGTGCCAGCAGTTTCGGTCGGGACCGCCTAGGGGCCGGGGAGCTGTTTTTT. The chain joins TRBV27 to TRBJ2-2; D possibly uses TRBD1 or TRBD2 (5 bases each). CDR3 length equals 17 residues. In germline, CDR1 is MNHEY, CDR2 SMNVEV (reference sequence). V was pared by 3 bases and J by 6 bases, with 20 bases between.

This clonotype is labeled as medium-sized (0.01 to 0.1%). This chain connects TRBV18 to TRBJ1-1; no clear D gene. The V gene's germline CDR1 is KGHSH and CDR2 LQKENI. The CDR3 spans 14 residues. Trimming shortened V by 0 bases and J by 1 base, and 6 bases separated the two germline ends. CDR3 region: CASSPPKGNTEAFF. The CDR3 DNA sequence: TGTGCCAGCTCACCACCGAAGGGGAACACTGAAGCTTTCTTT.

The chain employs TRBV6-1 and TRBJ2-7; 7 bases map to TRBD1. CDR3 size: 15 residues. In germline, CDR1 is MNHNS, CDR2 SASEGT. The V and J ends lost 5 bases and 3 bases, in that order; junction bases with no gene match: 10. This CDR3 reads CASSRGQPGYYEQYF. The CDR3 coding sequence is TGTGCCAGCAGTAGGGGACAGCCAGGATACTACGAGCAGTACTTC.

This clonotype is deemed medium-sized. CDR3 protein: CASSPAQGAYGYTF. The DNA for the CDR3 is TGTGCCAGCAGTCCCGCCCAGGGAGCCTATGGCTACACCTTC. The J gene is TRBJ1-2, the V gene TRBV27; D might be TRBD1 (5 bases). CDR3 length: 14 amino acids. V lost 5 bases to trimming and J lost 4 bases, with 14 bases between them. The germline gives CDR1 MNHEY, CDR2 SMNVEV (reference sequence).

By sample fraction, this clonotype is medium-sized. The DNA of the CDR3 is TGTGCCAGCACAATCGGACAGGGTAACGAGCAGTACTTC. Amino acids: CASTIGQGNEQYF. The chain has TRBV6-1 and TRBJ2-7; 8 bases agree with TRBD1. The junction had 7 bases not matched to a gene; V was cut back by 7 bases and J by 5 bases. This CDR3 comprises 13 residues. The germline CDR1 and CDR2 sequences are MNHNS and SASEGT.

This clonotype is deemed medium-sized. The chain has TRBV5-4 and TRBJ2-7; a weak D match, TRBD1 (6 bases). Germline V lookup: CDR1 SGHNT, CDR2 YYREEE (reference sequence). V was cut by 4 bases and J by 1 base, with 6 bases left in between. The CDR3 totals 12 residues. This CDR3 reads CASSGQSYEQYF. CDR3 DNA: TGTGCCAGCAGCGGACAGTCCTACGAGCAGTACTTC.

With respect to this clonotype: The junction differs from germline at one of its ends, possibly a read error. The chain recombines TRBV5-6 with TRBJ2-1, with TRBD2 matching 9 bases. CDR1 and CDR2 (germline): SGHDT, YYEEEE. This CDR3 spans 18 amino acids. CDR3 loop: CASTPAPISSGAFDEQFF. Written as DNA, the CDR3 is TGCGCCAGCACCCCCGCCCCTATTTCTAGCGGGGCCTTTGATGAGCAGTTCTTC.